This T cell receptor beta chain derives from a study of blood T cell repertoires in COVID-19. Only in-frame clones appear in the TCRdb table, and some are missing; sequencing was by immunoSEQ multiplex PCR. The profile shows about 370,000 clones, around 89% of them singletons. The sample was PBMCs or T cells enriched from blood (not recorded which). This receptor was identified in a man between 18 and 35 years old who had recovered from COVID-19.

The CDR3 coding sequence is TGTGCCAGCAGGTTAGAGGTGACTGAAGCTTTCTTT. This codes for CASRLEVTEAFF. J is TRBJ1-1 and V is TRBV28; no definite D call. The CDR3 sequence is 12 residues long. Looked up from germline, CDR1 is MDHEN and CDR2 is SYDVKM. The ends were cut back, 6 bases at V and 5 bases at J, with 10 bases in the middle. The entire variable domain, with the rest obtained from reference TRBV28 and TRBJ1-1, is as follows: DVKVTQSSRYLVKRTGEKVFLECVQDMDHENMFWYRQDPGLGLRLIYFSYDVKMKEKGDIPEGYSVSREKKERFSLILESASTNQTSMYLCASRLEVTEAFFGQGTRLTVV.